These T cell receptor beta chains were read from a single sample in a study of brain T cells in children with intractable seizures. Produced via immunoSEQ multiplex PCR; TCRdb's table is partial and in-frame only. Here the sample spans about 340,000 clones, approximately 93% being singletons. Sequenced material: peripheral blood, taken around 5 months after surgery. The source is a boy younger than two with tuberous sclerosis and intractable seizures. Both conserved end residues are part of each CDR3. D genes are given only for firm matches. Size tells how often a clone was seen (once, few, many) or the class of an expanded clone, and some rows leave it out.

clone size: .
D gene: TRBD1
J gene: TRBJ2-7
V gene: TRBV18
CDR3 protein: CASSPPGQAPYEQYF
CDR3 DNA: TGTGCCAGCTCACCTCCGGGACAGGCGCCCTACGAGCAGTACTTC

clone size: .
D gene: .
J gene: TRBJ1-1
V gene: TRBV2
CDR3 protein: CASSVQGRNTEAFF
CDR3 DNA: TGTGCCAGCAGTGTACAGGGCCGGAACACTGAAGCTTTCTTT

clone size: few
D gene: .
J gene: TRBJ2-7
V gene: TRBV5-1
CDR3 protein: CASSLAEGLSSYEQYF
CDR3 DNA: TGCGCCAGCAGCTTGGCCGAGGGACTGAGCTCCTACGAGCAGTACTTC

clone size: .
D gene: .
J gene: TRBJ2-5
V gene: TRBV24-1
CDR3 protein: CATSDFKNGAQYF
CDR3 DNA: TGTGCCACCAGTGATTTCAAGAATGGGGCCCAGTACTTC

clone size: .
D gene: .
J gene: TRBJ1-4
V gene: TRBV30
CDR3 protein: CAWSVGARKLFF
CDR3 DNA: TGTGCCTGGAGTGTAGGCGCGAGAAAACTGTTTTTT

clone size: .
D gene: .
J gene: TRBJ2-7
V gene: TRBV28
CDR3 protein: CASSSLGGVSYEQYF
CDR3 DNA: TGTGCCAGCAGTTCCTTAGGGGGGGTCTCCTACGAGCAGTACTTC

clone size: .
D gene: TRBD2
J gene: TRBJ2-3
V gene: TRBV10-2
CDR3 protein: CASSESGGRNTQYF
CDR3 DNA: TGCGCCAGCAGTGAGTCGGGGGGGAGGAATACGCAGTATTTT

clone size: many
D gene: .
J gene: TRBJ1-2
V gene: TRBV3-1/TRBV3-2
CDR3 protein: CASSPEGRGYTF
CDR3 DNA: TGTGCCAGCAGTCCGGAGGGTAGGGGCTACACCTTC

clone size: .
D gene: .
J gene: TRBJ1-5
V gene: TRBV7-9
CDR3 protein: CASSRAGDSNQPQHF
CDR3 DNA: TGTGCCAGCAGCCGGGCAGGAGATAGCAATCAGCCCCAGCATTTT

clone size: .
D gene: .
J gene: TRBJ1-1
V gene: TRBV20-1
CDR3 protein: CSGGGGTEAFF
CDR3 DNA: TGCAGTGGGGGAGGGGGCACTGAAGCTTTCTTT

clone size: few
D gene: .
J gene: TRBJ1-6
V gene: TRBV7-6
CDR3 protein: CASSLVTGNSPLHF
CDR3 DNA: TGTGCCAGCAGCTTGGTGACAGGCAATTCACCCCTCCACTTT

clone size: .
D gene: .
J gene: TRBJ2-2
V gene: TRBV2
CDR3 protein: CASNVGENTGELFF
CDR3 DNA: TGTGCCAGCAACGTCGGGGAGAACACCGGGGAGCTGTTTTTT

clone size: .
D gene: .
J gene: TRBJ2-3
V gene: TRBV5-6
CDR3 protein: CASSADSLQYF
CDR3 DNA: TGTGCCAGCAGCGCAGACTCTTTGCAGTATTTT

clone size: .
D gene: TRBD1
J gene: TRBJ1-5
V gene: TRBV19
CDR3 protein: CASSPRTGNQPQHF
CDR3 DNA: TGTGCCAGTAGTCCAAGGACAGGGAATCAGCCCCAGCATTTT

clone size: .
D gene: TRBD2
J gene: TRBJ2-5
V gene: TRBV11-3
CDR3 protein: CASSLLSGRGETQYF
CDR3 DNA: TGTGCCAGCAGCTTATTGAGCGGGAGAGGAGAGACCCAGTACTTC

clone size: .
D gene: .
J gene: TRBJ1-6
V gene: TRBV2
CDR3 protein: CASLWGQHNSPLHF
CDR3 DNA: TGTGCCAGTCTCTGGGGGCAGCATAATTCACCCCTCCACTTT

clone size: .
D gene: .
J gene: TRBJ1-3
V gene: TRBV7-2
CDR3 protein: CASSAAGTAYTIYF
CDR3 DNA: TGTGCCAGCAGCGCGGCCGGGACGGCCTACACCATATATTTT

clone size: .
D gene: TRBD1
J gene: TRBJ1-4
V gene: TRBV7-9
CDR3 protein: CASSQGQGNSEKLFF
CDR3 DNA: TGTGCCAGCAGCCAAGGACAGGGCAATAGCGAAAAACTGTTTTTT

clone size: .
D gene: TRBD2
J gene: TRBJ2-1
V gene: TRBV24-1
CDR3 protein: CATSSAGGVEDEQFF
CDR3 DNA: TGTGCCACCAGTAGCGCGGGAGGGGTAGAGGATGAGCAGTTCTTC

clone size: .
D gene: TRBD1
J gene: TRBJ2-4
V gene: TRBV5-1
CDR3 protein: CASSLGLSDRVENIQYF
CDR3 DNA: TGCGCCAGCAGCTTGGGTTTATCGGACAGGGTGGAAAACATTCAGTACTTC

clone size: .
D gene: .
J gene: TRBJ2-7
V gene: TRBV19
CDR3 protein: CASSMFAGDYEQYF
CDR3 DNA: TGTGCCAGTAGTATGTTTGCAGGGGACTACGAGCAGTACTTC

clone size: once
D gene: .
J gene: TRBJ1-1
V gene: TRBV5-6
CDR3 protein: CASSLGGVGDAFF
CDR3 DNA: TGTGCCAGCAGCTTGGGGGGCGTTGGGGACGCTTTCTTT

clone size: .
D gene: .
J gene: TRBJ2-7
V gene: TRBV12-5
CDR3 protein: CASGSRASYEQYF
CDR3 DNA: TGTGCTAGTGGTTCCCGGGCCTCCTACGAGCAGTACTTC

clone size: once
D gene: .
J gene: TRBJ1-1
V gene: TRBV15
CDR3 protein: CATSEGSGYTEAFF
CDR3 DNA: TGTGCCACCAGCGAGGGGTCCGGATACACTGAAGCTTTCTTT

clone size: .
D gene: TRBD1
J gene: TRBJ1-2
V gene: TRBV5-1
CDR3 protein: CASSRDRNYGYTF
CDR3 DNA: TGCGCCAGCAGCCGGGACAGAAACTATGGCTACACCTTC

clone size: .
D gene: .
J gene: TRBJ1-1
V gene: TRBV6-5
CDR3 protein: CASSTTAYTEAFF
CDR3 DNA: TGTGCCAGCAGTACAACAGCTTACACTGAAGCTTTCTTT

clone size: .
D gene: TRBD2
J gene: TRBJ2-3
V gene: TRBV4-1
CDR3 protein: CASSQVGLAGPPTDTQYF
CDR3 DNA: TGCGCCAGCAGCCAAGTAGGACTAGCGGGGCCACCCACAGATACGCAGTATTTT

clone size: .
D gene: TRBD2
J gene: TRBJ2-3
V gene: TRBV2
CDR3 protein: CASRRPLAGGGDTQYF
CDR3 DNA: TGTGCCAGCAGAAGACCTCTAGCGGGGGGAGGGGATACGCAGTATTTT

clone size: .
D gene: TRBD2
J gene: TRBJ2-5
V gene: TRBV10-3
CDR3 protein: CATTGAGLAVQETQYF
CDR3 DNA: TGTGCCACGACCGGCGCGGGACTAGCGGTCCAAGAGACCCAGTACTTC

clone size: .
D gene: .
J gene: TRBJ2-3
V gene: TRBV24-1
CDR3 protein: CATSDGRTDTQYF
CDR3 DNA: TGTGCCACCAGTGACGGACGCACAGATACGCAGTATTTT

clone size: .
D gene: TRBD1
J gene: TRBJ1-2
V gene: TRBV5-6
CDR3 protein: CASSLTGDSGYTF
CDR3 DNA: TGTGCCAGCAGCCTTACAGGGGATAGCGGCTACACCTTC

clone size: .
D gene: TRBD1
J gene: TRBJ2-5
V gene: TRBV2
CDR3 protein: CASSDLGTGAETQYF
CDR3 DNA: TGTGCCAGCAGTGATCTCGGGACAGGGGCAGAGACCCAGTACTTC

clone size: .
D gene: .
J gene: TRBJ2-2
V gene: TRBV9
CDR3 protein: CASSRESGELFF
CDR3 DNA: TGTGCCAGCAGCCGTGAGTCCGGGGAGCTGTTTTTT

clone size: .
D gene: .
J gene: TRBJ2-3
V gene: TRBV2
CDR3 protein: CASLTGLGTDTQYF
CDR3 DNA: TGTGCCAGCTTAACAGGCCTGGGGACAGATACGCAGTATTTT

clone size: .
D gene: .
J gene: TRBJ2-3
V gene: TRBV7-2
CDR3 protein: CASSFRGVAVIRDTQYF
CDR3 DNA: TGTGCCAGCAGCTTTCGGGGCGTAGCAGTGATTCGAGATACGCAGTATTTT

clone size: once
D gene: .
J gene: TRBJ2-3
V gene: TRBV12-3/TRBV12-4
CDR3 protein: CASSLGGRDTQYF
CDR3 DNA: TGTGCCAGCAGTTTAGGGGGGCGAGATACGCAGTATTTT

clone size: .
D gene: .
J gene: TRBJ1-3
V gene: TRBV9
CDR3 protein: CASSVKLGGKGNTIYF
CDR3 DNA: TGTGCCAGCAGCGTAAAGTTAGGGGGGAAGGGAAACACCATATATTTT

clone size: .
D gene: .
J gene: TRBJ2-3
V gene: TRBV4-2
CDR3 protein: CASSQEHRGGPDTQYF
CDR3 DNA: TGTGCCAGCAGCCAAGAACACAGGGGGGGCCCAGATACGCAGTATTTT